This T cell receptor beta chain was identified during a study of T cells in Graves' hyperthyroidism and ophthalmopathy. RNA transcripts yielded amplified TCR beta CDR3 regions. RT-PCR in the first round (using the HTBI primer set) targeted the TCR CDR3. Each CDR3 protein is one row after TCRdb ran MiXCR on the multiplex PCR reads. This table has approximately 560,000 distinct CDR3 sequences, 40% to 55% appearing once. Looked up from germline, CDR1 is SQVTM and CDR2 is ANQGSEA. V gave up 7 bases and J gave up 0 bases; unmatched junction bases: 7. CDR3 length: 15 amino acids. Only a few counts were recorded for this clonotype.

The sequenced material came from peripheral blood or thyroid tissue (not recorded which). The rearrangement links TRBV29-1 to TRBJ2-7, with 12 bases matching TRBD2. This TCR was sampled from a woman between 18 and 29 years old with Graves' hyperthyroidism. The CDR3 reads CSADLTSGGSYEQYF. The CDR3 coding sequence is TGCAGCGCCGACCTGACTAGCGGGGGCTCCTACGAGCAGTACTTC.